The 5 T cell receptor beta chains in this list originate from one sample, sequenced in a study of identical twins. TCRdb called the 5' RACE reads again in MiXCR, with one record for every CDR3 protein. The sample has under 350,000 distinct CDR3 sequences, roughly 10% seen once; the top ten hold approximately 6.6%. This sample was shared with a second study, whose subject was yellow fever vaccine responses in identical twins.

The sequenced sample consisted of CD8+ T cells sorted from blood. Source of these receptors: a woman under 30 in good health.

This clonotype showed up just a few times. The V gene is TRBV20-1, the J gene TRBJ2-7; D might be TRBD1 or TRBD2, each matching 5 bases. V was pared by 6 bases and J by 4 bases, with 13 bases between. Per the germline V gene, CDR1 is DFQATT and CDR2 is SNEGSKA (reference sequence). The CDR3 is 12 residues long. The CDR3: CSARIEGYEQYF. DNA of the CDR3: TGCAGTGCCCGAATCGAGGGGTACGAGCAGTACTTC.

This clonotype was recorded a few times. The chain is built from TRBV5-1 and TRBJ2-7, with D hard to call. Per the germline V gene, CDR1 is SGHRS and CDR2 is YFSETQ. V lost 1 base and J lost 4, with 9 bases in between. The CDR3 covers 13 residues. The CDR3 reads CASSLSGWYEQYF. DNA of the CDR3: TGCGCCAGCAGCTTGTCGGGCTGGTACGAGCAGTACTTC.

The chain is built from TRBV27 and TRBJ2-3; D is ambiguous. The CDR3 covers 14 residues. The V and J ends lost 1 base and 0 bases respectively, with 5 bases between them. The germline V gene encodes CDR1 MNHEY and CDR2 SMNVEV (reference sequence). The CDR3 DNA reads as TGTGCCAGCAGTTTATTGCCGAGCACAGATACGCAGTATTTT. Protein product: CASSLLPSTDTQYF.

This clonotype showed up many times. The genes are TRBV5-6 and TRBJ2-7, with TRBD1 matching over 9 bases. Germline V gives CDR1 SGHDT, CDR2 YYEEEE. The CDR3 sequence is 16 residues long. V dropped 4 bases and J dropped 5; count of bases not matched to a gene: 13. In DNA, the CDR3 is TGTGCCAGCAGCCAGGATCGCGGGACAGGGTTTCACGAGCAGTACTTC. This translates into CASSQDRGTGFHEQYF.

The chain joins TRBV7-2 to TRBJ1-1, with TRBD1 matching over 9 bases. Germline CDR1 reads SGHTA; CDR2 reads FQGNSA. The trim removed 4 bases at V and 1 base at J, leaving 7 bases unmatched. The CDR3 contains 16 residues. The CDR3 loop reads CASSYRGLLGNTEAFF. In nucleotides, the CDR3 is TGTGCCAGCAGCTACAGGGGGCTCCTTGGGAACACTGAAGCTTTCTTT.